This TCR beta chain derives from a study of cytomegalovirus exposure and HLA in healthy donors. The V and J ends lost 1 base and 4 bases respectively, with 16 bases between them. The CDR3 contains 16 residues. CDR1 is SGHTA and CDR2 is FQGNSA in the germline V gene. Both 60 Vbeta primers and 13 Jbeta primers went into the PCR. Sequencing used immunoSEQ multiplex PCR; TCRdb keeps in-frame clones, though not all of them. The data hold about 110,000 clones, with under 85% observed a single time. The rearrangement links TRBV7-2 to TRBJ1-1; D possibly corresponds to TRBD1 (6 bases). The specimen was PBMCs. This clonotype was sampled from a man under 40 in good health and CMV-seronegative. The CDR3 here is CASSLGSTGMGTEAFF. DNA for the CDR3: TGTGCCAGCAGCTTAGGGTCTACAGGGATGGGCACTGAAGCTTTCTTT.